These 2 T cell receptor beta chains originate from one sample sequenced in a study of Graves' ophthalmopathy and Graves' hyperthyroidism. Researchers took RNA transcripts and amplified TCR beta CDR3 regions from them. In the first round, RT-PCR was carried out with HTBI primers, and a multiplex PCR formed the second round. TCRdb analysed the multiplex PCR reads with MiXCR anew, one entry per CDR3 protein. The sample lists around 50,000 distinct CDR3 sequences, 50% occurring once. Sequenced: peripheral blood. The receptors derive from an adult man with Graves' ophthalmopathy.

This clonotype was seen a few times. The V and J genes are TRBV10-1 and TRBJ2-3; D is perhaps TRBD2 (6 bases). The CDR3 extends over 17 amino acids. Germline V lookup: CDR1 WNHNN, CDR2 SYGVQD (reference sequence). The V and J ends lost 3 bases and 5 bases respectively, with 21 bases between them. This CDR3 is CASSDHTGTHIGDTQYF. Written as DNA, the CDR3 is TGCGCCAGCAGTGACCACACGGGGACTCACATTGGAGATACGCAGTATTTT.

In its sample, this clonotype was seen many times. This chain links TRBV11-2 with TRBJ2-7, with D perhaps TRBD2 (7 bases). The CDR3 runs 15 residues. Germline CDR1 reads SGHAT; CDR2 reads FQNNGV. Trimming removed 5 bases from V and 3 bases from J, with 17 bases in between. CDR3 sequence (DNA): TGTGCCAGCAGCGGACGGATCGGGGGGCTCTACGAGCAGTACTTC. Its translation: CASSGRIGGLYEQYF.